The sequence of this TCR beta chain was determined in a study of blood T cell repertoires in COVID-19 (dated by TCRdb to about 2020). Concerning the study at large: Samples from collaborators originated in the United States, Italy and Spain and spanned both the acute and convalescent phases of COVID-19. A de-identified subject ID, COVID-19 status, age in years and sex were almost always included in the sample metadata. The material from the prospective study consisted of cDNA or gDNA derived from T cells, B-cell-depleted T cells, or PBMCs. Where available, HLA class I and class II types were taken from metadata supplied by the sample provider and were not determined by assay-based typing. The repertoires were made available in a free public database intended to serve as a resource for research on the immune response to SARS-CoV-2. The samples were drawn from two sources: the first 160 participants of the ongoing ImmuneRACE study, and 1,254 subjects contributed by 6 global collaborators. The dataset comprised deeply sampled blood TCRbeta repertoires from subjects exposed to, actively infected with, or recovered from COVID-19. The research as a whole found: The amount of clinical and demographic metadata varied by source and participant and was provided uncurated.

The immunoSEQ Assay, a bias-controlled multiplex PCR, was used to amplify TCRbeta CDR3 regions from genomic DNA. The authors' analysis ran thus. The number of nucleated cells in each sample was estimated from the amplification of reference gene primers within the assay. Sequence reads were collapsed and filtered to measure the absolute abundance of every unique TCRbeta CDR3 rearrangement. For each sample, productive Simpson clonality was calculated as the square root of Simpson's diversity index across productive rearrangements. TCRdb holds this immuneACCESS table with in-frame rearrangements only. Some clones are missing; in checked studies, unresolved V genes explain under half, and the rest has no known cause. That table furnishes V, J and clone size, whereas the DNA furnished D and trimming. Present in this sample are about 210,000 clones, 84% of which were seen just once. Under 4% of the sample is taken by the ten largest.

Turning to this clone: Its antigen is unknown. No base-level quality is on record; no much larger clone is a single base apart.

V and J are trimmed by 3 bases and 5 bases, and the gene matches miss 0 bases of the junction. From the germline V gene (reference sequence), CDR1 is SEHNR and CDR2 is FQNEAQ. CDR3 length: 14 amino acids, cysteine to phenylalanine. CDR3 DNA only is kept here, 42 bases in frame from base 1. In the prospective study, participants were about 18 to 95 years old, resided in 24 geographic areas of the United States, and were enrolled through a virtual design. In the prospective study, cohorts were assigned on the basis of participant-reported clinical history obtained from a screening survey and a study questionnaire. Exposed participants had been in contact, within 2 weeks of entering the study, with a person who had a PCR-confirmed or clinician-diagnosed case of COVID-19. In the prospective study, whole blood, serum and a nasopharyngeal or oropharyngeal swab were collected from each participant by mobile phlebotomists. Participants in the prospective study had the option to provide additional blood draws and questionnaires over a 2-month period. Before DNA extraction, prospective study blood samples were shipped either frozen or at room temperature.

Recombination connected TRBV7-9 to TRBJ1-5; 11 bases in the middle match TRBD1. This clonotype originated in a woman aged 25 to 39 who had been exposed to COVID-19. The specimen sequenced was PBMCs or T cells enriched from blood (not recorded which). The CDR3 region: CASSLGQGDQPQHF. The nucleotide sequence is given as TGTGCCAGCAGCTTGGGACAGGGGGATCAGCCCCAGCATTTT.